A single sample is the source of the 30 T cell receptor beta chains below, sequenced in a study of a mutant IDH1 vaccine in newly diagnosed glioma. Time point defined: week 11, during vaccination. Doses of 300 ug of mutant IDH1 20-mer peptide were given with topical imiquimod. Clones were sequenced by immunoSEQ multiplex PCR, and TCRdb holds only the in-frame ones, with some missing. The data contain tens of thousands of clones, around 90% of them seen just once; the ten biggest clones take up roughly 20%. Their antigen targets remain unknown. Specimen: PBMCs, collected from a glioma patient whose treatment included an IDH1 peptide vaccine. Receptors originate from a man younger than 30 with glioma.

V and J are TRBV5-1 and TRBJ1-1, with D possibly matching TRBD1 (5 bases). With 0 bases removed from V and 3 bases from J, the gap between germline ends came to 12 bases. CDR3 length equals 15 residues. Looked up from germline, CDR1 is SGHRS and CDR2 is YFSETQ. The CDR3 sequence is CASSLAGGGDTEAFF. CDR3 coding DNA: TGCGCCAGCAGCTTGGCCGGGGGAGGGGACACTGAAGCTTTCTTT.

The chain combines TRBV7-2 with TRBJ1-2, with D uncertain. Germline V lookup: CDR1 SGHTA, CDR2 FQGNSA. The CDR3 extends over 15 amino acids. Trimming stripped 0 bases from V and 1 base from J, with 9 bases between. CDR3 nucleotide sequence: TGTGCCAGCAGCTTAGCGGGTGCGGATAACTATGGCTACACCTTC. It yields the protein CASSLAGADNYGYTF.

This clone rates as medium-sized. The gene calls are TRBV9 and TRBJ1-1, with D possibly TRBD1 on 5 matching bases. Germline V gives CDR1 SGDLS, CDR2 YYNGEE. CDR3 length: 13 residues. V was pared by 3 bases and J by 0 bases, with 6 bases between. DNA for the CDR3: TGTGCCAGCAGCGAGGACATGAACACTGAAGCTTTCTTT. Its translation: CASSEDMNTEAFF. The full variable domain, rest sourced from reference TRBV9 and TRBJ1-1, is DSGVTQTPKHLITATGQRVTLRCSPRSGDLSVYWYQQSLDQGLQFLIQYYNGEERAKGNILERFSAQQFPDLHSELNLSSLELGDSALYFCASSEDMNTEAFFGQGTRLTVV.

The chain employs TRBV28 and TRBJ1-5, with TRBD1 matching 8 bases. The trim removed 2 bases at V and 7 bases at J, leaving 7 bases unmatched. The CDR3 totals 15 residues. Germline loops: CDR1 MDHEN, CDR2 SYDVKM. The CDR3 region is CASSLRAGGTQPQHF. CDR3 coding DNA: TGTGCCAGCAGTTTAAGGGCAGGGGGCACGCAGCCCCAGCATTTT. Full variable domain (missing parts from reference TRBV28 and TRBJ1-5): DVKVTQSSRYLVKRTGEKVFLECVQDMDHENMFWYRQDPGLGLRLIYFSYDVKMKEKGDIPEGYSVSREKKERFSLILESASTNQTSMYLCASSLRAGGTQPQHFGDGTRLSIL.

This chain joins TRBV29-1 and TRBJ2-5; D possibly uses TRBD1 or TRBD2 (5 bases each). Germline loops: CDR1 SQVTM, CDR2 ANQGSEA. V lost 6 bases and J 6 bases, leaving 23 bases between the germline ends. This CDR3 region has 15 residues. DNA of the CDR3: TGCAGCGTCGGACACCCGACTATGGAAGAACAGACCCAGTACTTC. The encoded protein is CSVGHPTMEEQTQYF. The complete variable domain, with remaining parts taken from reference TRBV29-1 and TRBJ2-5, reads SAVISQKPSRDICQRGTSLTIQCQVDSQVTMMFWYRQQPGQSLTLIATANQGSEATYESGFVIDKFPISRPNLTFSTLTVSNMSPEDSSIYLCSVGHPTMEEQTQYFGPGTRLLVL.

The chain links TRBV6-5 to TRBJ2-7, with 8 bases fitting TRBD1. This CDR3 spans 14 amino acids. V lost 6 bases, J lost 5 bases, and 9 bases stayed unmatched. CDR1 is MNHEY and CDR2 is SVGAGI in the germline V gene. This chain's CDR3 is CASSPRQGPHEQYF. The CDR3 DNA reads TGTGCCAGCAGCCCAAGACAGGGGCCCCACGAGCAGTACTTC.

This clone is a singleton in its sample. The rearrangement joins TRBV4-2 to TRBJ1-2; D gene unclear. Germline lookup yields CDR1 LGHNA and CDR2 YNFKEQ. V lost 1 base, J lost 7 bases, and 13 bases lay in between. The CDR3 is 14 residues long. The CDR3 is CASSQVEASAGYTF. CDR3 in DNA: TGTGCCAGCAGCCAAGTTGAAGCTTCGGCTGGCTACACCTTC.

The V gene is TRBV5-4, the J gene TRBJ2-7; D is possibly TRBD2 (5 bases). The CDR3 is 14 residues long. V was clipped by 1 base and J by 6 bases, with 14 bases between them. Germline V gene sequence: CDR1 SGHNT, CDR2 YYREEE (reference sequence). CDR3 in amino acids: CASSLYGSAIEQYF. For the CDR3, the DNA is TGTGCCAGCAGCTTGTATGGTAGCGCGATCGAGCAGTACTTC.

The chain is built from TRBV5-1 and TRBJ2-5; D not certain. V lost 4 bases and J lost 2, with 3 bases in between. The CDR3 runs 11 residues. Germline V gene lookup returns CDR1 SGHRS and CDR2 YFSETQ. The CDR3 bases are TGCGCCAGCAGCCCACAAGAGACCCAGTACTTC. Its translation is CASSPQETQYF.

The chain combines TRBV7-9 with TRBJ2-7; possibly TRBD1 for D (6 bases). This CDR3 comprises 14 residues. Trimming cost V 5 bases and J 0 bases, with 11 bases left between them. Looked up from germline, CDR1 is SEHNR and CDR2 is FQNEAQ (reference sequence). The chain's CDR3 is CASSPMDSSYEQYF. In DNA, the CDR3 is TGTGCCAGCAGCCCCATGGACAGCTCCTACGAGCAGTACTTC.

V and J are TRBV29-1 and TRBJ2-2, with D possibly being TRBD2 (6 bases). The length of the CDR3 is 13 residues. The V end was cut by 4 bases, the J end by 7 bases, with 13 bases between. CDR1 is SQVTM and CDR2 is ANQGSEA in the germline V gene. CDR3 DNA: TGCAGCGTTGTTCGGGGGTCGGGCGGGGAGCTGTTTTTT. Translation: CSVVRGSGGELFF.

The CDR3 nucleotides are TGTGCCAGCTCACCACTCCCGGGACAGGGAACTGAAGCTTTCTTT. This encodes CASSPLPGQGTEAFF. This chain links TRBV18 with TRBJ1-1, with 9 positions matching TRBD1. Germline V gives CDR1 KGHSH, CDR2 LQKENI. V dropped 1 base and J dropped 5; count of bases not matched to a gene: 5. The CDR3 extends over 15 amino acids.

This clone was counted a few times. The chain links TRBV20-1 to TRBJ2-3; D is unresolved. The germline V gene encodes CDR1 DFQATT and CDR2 SNEGSKA (reference sequence). The V and J ends lost 5 bases and 6 bases respectively, with 9 bases between them. This CDR3 region has 11 residues. The CDR3 is CSAPFGDTQYF. In DNA, the CDR3 is TGCAGTGCTCCCTTCGGGGATACGCAGTATTTT.

The chain has TRBV7-9 and TRBJ2-2; 11 bases agree with TRBD1. Germline V gene sequence: CDR1 SEHNR, CDR2 FQNEAQ (reference sequence). The CDR3 loop spans 17 amino acids. The V and J ends lost 0 bases and 4 bases, in that order; junction bases with no gene match: 4. For the CDR3, the DNA is TGTGCCAGCAGCTTAGCGGGGACAGGGGGACCCACCGGGGAGCTGTTTTTT. Amino acids: CASSLAGTGGPTGELFF.

This chain links TRBV7-6 with TRBJ2-5, with D maybe TRBD2 (5 bases). V lost 5 bases and J lost 5, with 12 bases in between. Germline V gives CDR1 SGHVS, CDR2 FNYEAQ. The CDR3 runs to 13 residues. CDR3 sequence: CASSATRGETQYF. Written as DNA, the CDR3 is TGTGCCAGCAGCGCAACCCGGGGTGAGACCCAGTACTTC.

The chain is built from TRBV4-3 and TRBJ2-1, with 10 bases identical to TRBD1. Germline assignment: CDR1 LGHNA and CDR2 YSLEER. J gave up 0 bases and V 1 base, and 0 bases lay outside the gene matches. This CDR3 has 16 amino acids. The CDR3 loop is CASSQGTGGSYNEQFF. DNA of the CDR3: TGCGCCAGCAGCCAAGGGACAGGGGGCTCCTACAATGAGCAGTTCTTC.

This chain connects TRBV20-1 to TRBJ2-3; D uncertain. This CDR3 comprises 11 residues. V was cut by 5 bases and J by 7 bases, with 10 bases left in between. CDR1 DFQATT and CDR2 SNEGSKA come from the germline V gene (reference sequence). CDR3 in amino acids: CSALLPYTQYF. Here the CDR3 DNA reads TGCAGTGCTCTCCTGCCTTATACGCAGTATTTT.

The rearrangement joins TRBV2 to TRBJ1-1, with a tentative D call TRBD1 (6 bases). V shed 5 bases and J shed 0 bases, with 19 bases lying between them. Germline CDR1 is SNHLY and CDR2 is FYNNEI. The CDR3 totals 17 residues. The CDR3, as DNA: TGTGCCAGCAGTTCGACAGGTCTACGCGTTATGAACACTGAAGCTTTCTTT. Protein product: CASSSTGLRVMNTEAFF.

In its sample, this clone was seen once. The rearrangement uses TRBV25-1 and TRBJ1-5; the D is unclear. V lost 4 bases to trimming and J lost 5 bases, with 9 bases between them. The germline CDR1 and CDR2 sequences are MGHDK and SYGVNS. The CDR3 consists of 13 residues. CDR3 sequence: CASSADGYQPQHF. CDR3 bases: TGTGCCAGCAGTGCTGACGGTTATCAGCCCCAGCATTTT.

This chain links TRBV10-3 with TRBJ2-1; no clear D. V was pared by 7 bases and J by 3 bases, with 16 bases between. Germline V gives CDR1 ENHRY, CDR2 SYGVKD. The CDR3 loop spans 15 amino acids. The CDR3 spells CAIMKPSDRYNEQFF. The CDR3 DNA is TGTGCCATCATGAAACCAAGCGACCGCTACAATGAGCAGTTCTTC.

The V call is TRBV19, the J call TRBJ2-2; 13 nucleotides match TRBD2. Germline CDR1 is LNHDA and CDR2 is SQIVND (reference sequence). The length of the CDR3 is 17 residues. V trimming: 3 bases; J trimming: 7 bases; junction bases outside the gene matches: 8. The CDR3 coding sequence is TGTGCCAGTAGTATCCGGACTAGCGGGAGAAGGGACGGGGAGCTGTTTTTT. Translation: CASSIRTSGRRDGELFF.

The V gene is TRBV4-1, the J gene TRBJ1-2; TRBD1 matches 7 bases. The germline gives CDR1 MGHRA, CDR2 YSYEKL. The CDR3 is made up of 15 amino acids. V was pared by 4 bases and J by 2 bases, with 7 bases of the junction left unmatched. The CDR3 DNA sequence: TGCGCCAGCAGCCCCCCGACAGGGAGCAACTATGGCTACACCTTC. Translating gives CASSPPTGSNYGYTF.

The chain recombines TRBV9 with TRBJ2-1; D is possibly TRBD1 or TRBD2 (5 bases each). The CDR3 extends over 15 amino acids. Germline CDR1 and CDR2: SGDLS and YYNGEE. Trimming shortened V by 4 bases and J by 9 bases, and 20 bases separated the two germline ends. The CDR3 nucleotides are TGTGCCAGCAGCCTCGACCTGGGTCTGGGGACTGAGCAGTTCTTC. Amino acids: CASSLDLGLGTEQFF.

The chain uses TRBV5-4 and TRBJ2-2; 7 bases align to TRBD1. This CDR3 has 15 amino acids. Germline assignment: CDR1 SGHNT and CDR2 YYREEE (reference sequence). V trimming: 4 bases; J trimming: 2 bases; junction bases outside the gene matches: 5. The CDR3 is CASSRDSSNTGELFF. The CDR3 DNA reads TGTGCCAGCAGCCGGGACAGTTCAAACACCGGGGAGCTGTTTTTT.

CDR3 region: CASSIRGRRYNSPLHF. CDR3 DNA sequence: TGTGCCAGCAGCATCAGGGGACGCCGATATAATTCACCCCTCCACTTT. The J gene is TRBJ1-6, the V gene TRBV7-9; D might be TRBD1 (6 bases). V was shortened by 5 bases and J by 4 bases, with 15 bases between the two germline ends. From germline, CDR1 is SEHNR and CDR2 FQNEAQ (reference sequence). The CDR3 contains 16 residues.

J is TRBJ2-7 and V is TRBV30; possibly TRBD1 for D (6 bases). Trimming took 3 bases from V and 0 from J, leaving 12 bases between them. Germline V CDR1 and CDR2: GTSNPN, SVGIG (reference sequence). CDR3 length equals 14 residues. CDR3 amino acids: CAWRRMTGSYEQYF. As DNA, the CDR3 is TGTGCCTGGAGGCGGATGACAGGCTCCTACGAGCAGTACTTC.

As DNA, the CDR3 is TGTGCCAGCGGCCTGCTGGCAACTAATGAAAAACTGTTTTTT. It is translated as CASGLLATNEKLFF. The chain recombines TRBV27 with TRBJ1-4; D gene unclear. CDR1 is MNHEY and CDR2 is SMNVEV in the germline V gene (reference sequence). V lost 8 bases to trimming and J lost 0 bases, with 10 bases between them. The CDR3 loop spans 14 amino acids.

This chain joins TRBV19 and TRBJ1-5, with 9 bases fitting TRBD1. V was clipped by 6 bases and J by 3 bases; unmatched bases: 6. CDR3 length: 15 amino acids. The germline V gene has CDR1 LNHDA and CDR2 SQIVND (reference sequence). CDR3 in DNA: TGTGCCAGTAGCCAGGACAGGGGAAACAATCAGCCCCAGCATTTT. This codes for CASSQDRGNNQPQHF. The whole variable domain, remainder taken from reference TRBV19 and TRBJ1-5, is DGGITQSPKYLFRKEGQNVTLSCEQNLNHDAMYWYRQDPGQGLRLIYYSQIVNDFQKGDIAEGYSVSREKKESFPLTVTSAQKNPTAFYLCASSQDRGNNQPQHFGDGTRLSIL.

The chain joins TRBV4-1 to TRBJ2-2, with a possible D match to TRBD1 (7 bases). Trimming removed 6 bases at V and 5 bases at J, with 19 bases between. The germline CDR1 and CDR2 sequences are MGHRA and YSYEKL. This CDR3 contains 16 residues. CDR3 amino acids: CASRQGLQGGTGELFF. The CDR3 nucleotides read TGCGCCAGCAGACAGGGGTTACAGGGAGGAACCGGGGAGCTGTTTTTT.

This clone was recorded once. The chain links TRBV5-4 to TRBJ1-1; weak D call: TRBD1 (5 bases). Germline-derived CDR1 and CDR2 are SGHNT and YYREEE (reference sequence). The CDR3 covers 13 residues. With 4 bases removed from V and 5 bases from J, the gap between germline ends came to 12 bases. CDR3 DNA sequence: TGTGCCAGCAGCGTGGGACCTTTTACTGAAGCTTTCTTT. Amino acid sequence: CASSVGPFTEAFF.